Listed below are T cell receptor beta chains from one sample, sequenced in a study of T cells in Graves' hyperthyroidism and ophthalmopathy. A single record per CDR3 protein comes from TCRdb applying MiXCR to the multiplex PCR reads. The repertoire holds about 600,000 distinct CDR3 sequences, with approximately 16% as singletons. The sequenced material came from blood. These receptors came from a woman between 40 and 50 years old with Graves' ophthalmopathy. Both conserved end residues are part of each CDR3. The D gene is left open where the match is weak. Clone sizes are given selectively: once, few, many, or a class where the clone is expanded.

CDR3 DNA: TGTGCCAGCAGCCCCCGGCTAGCGAGCAACGAGCAGTACTTC
CDR3 protein: CASSPRLASNEQYF
clone size: many
D gene: NA
J gene: TRBJ2-7
V gene: TRBV3-1

CDR3 DNA: TGTGCCAGCAGTGACCTTTGGGGAGGGAACACTGAAGCTTTCTTT
CDR3 protein: CASSDLWGGNTEAFF
clone size: NA
D gene: NA
J gene: TRBJ1-1
V gene: TRBV25-1

CDR3 DNA: TGCAGTGCTACGGAGCCCACTAGCGGGGGAATCACAGATACGCAGTATTTT
CDR3 protein: CSATEPTSGGITDTQYF
clone size: few
D gene: TRBD2
J gene: TRBJ2-3
V gene: TRBV20-1

CDR3 DNA: TGTGCCGGGGGAGCGGGGGGGGAAGATACGCAGTATTTT
CDR3 protein: CAGGAGGEDTQYF
clone size: NA
D gene: TRBD2
J gene: TRBJ2-3
V gene: TRBV30

CDR3 DNA: TGTGCCAGCAGTCCTATCGACAGGGATGGGGACTACGAGCAGTACTTC
CDR3 protein: CASSPIDRDGDYEQYF
clone size: many
D gene: TRBD1
J gene: TRBJ2-7
V gene: TRBV11-2

CDR3 DNA: TGCAGTGCTAGTTCAGGGCCCTACCAAGGGACCCAGTACTTC
CDR3 protein: CSASSGPYQGTQYF
clone size: many
D gene: NA
J gene: TRBJ2-5
V gene: TRBV20-1

CDR3 DNA: TGTGCCAGCAGCTTATCTGCGGGGGACCCGGAGACCCAGTACTTC
CDR3 protein: CASSLSAGDPETQYF
clone size: many
D gene: TRBD2
J gene: TRBJ2-5
V gene: TRBV7-3

CDR3 DNA: TGTGCCTGGAGTTTGGGGACTAGCGCCTACAATGAGCAGTTCTTC
CDR3 protein: CAWSLGTSAYNEQFF
clone size: NA
D gene: TRBD2
J gene: TRBJ2-1
V gene: TRBV30

CDR3 DNA: TGTGCCAGCAGCCCATTCCAGCGCGGACAGAGGAATGAAAAACTGTTTTTT
CDR3 protein: CASSPFQRGQRNEKLFF
clone size: many
D gene: NA
J gene: TRBJ1-4
V gene: TRBV7-8

CDR3 DNA: TGTGCCAGCAGTAAGACATCCACAGATACGCAGTATTTT
CDR3 protein: CASSKTSTDTQYF
clone size: many
D gene: NA
J gene: TRBJ2-3
V gene: TRBV19

CDR3 DNA: TGCAGTGCTACTGACGGTAACAATCAGCCCCAGCATTTT
CDR3 protein: CSATDGNNQPQHF
clone size: NA
D gene: NA
J gene: TRBJ1-5
V gene: TRBV20-1

CDR3 DNA: TGTGCCAGTGGTAGCGGGAGGGCCACCTACAATGAGCAGTTCTTC
CDR3 protein: CASGSGRATYNEQFF
clone size: NA
D gene: TRBD2
J gene: TRBJ2-1
V gene: TRBV19

CDR3 DNA: TGTGCCAGCAGCCGCGGGGGGACCTACAATGAGCAGTTCTTC
CDR3 protein: CASSRGGTYNEQFF
clone size: many
D gene: TRBD2
J gene: TRBJ2-1
V gene: TRBV7-4

CDR3 DNA: TGTGCCAGCAGTGACCCGGGACTACAAATTTACGAGCAGTACTTC
CDR3 protein: CASSDPGLQIYEQYF
clone size: few
D gene: TRBD2
J gene: TRBJ2-7
V gene: TRBV28

CDR3 DNA: TGTGCCAGCAGCTATGCCGGGACAGTCAACTATGGCTACACCTTC
CDR3 protein: CASSYAGTVNYGYTF
clone size: many
D gene: TRBD1
J gene: TRBJ1-2
V gene: TRBV27

CDR3 DNA: TGTGCCAGCAGCTTCGGGACAGCAGACGAAGCTTTCTTT
CDR3 protein: CASSFGTADEAFF
clone size: NA
D gene: TRBD1
J gene: TRBJ1-1
V gene: TRBV7-9

CDR3 DNA: TGTGCCAGCAGCCAAGGAGTAGGTCCCGGACAGGGGGCACATACGCAGTATTTT
CDR3 protein: CASSQGVGPGQGAHTQYF
clone size: many
D gene: TRBD1
J gene: TRBJ2-3
V gene: TRBV14

CDR3 DNA: TGTGCCAGCAGTACCCTTCGGGACACCTTAAATGAAAAACTGTTTTTT
CDR3 protein: CASSTLRDTLNEKLFF
clone size: NA
D gene: NA
J gene: TRBJ1-4
V gene: TRBV6-1

CDR3 DNA: TGTGCCAGCAGCTTGTTAGCTACCACTGGTACGCAGTATTTT
CDR3 protein: CASSLLATTGTQYF
clone size: few
D gene: NA
J gene: TRBJ2-3
V gene: TRBV5-6

CDR3 DNA: TGTGCCAGTAGTGTCGGGACTAGCGGGAGCGACAATGAGCAGTTCTTC
CDR3 protein: CASSVGTSGSDNEQFF
clone size: many
D gene: TRBD2
J gene: TRBJ2-1
V gene: TRBV19

CDR3 DNA: TGCGCCAGCAGCGACTCCGGGCTAGCGGGAGAGGAAGGGTTCTACGAGCAGTACTTC
CDR3 protein: CASSDSGLAGEEGFYEQYF
clone size: few
D gene: TRBD2
J gene: TRBJ2-7
V gene: TRBV5-1

CDR3 DNA: TGTGCCATCACCCCGGGACAGGGGATCTACGAGCAGTACTTC
CDR3 protein: CAITPGQGIYEQYF
clone size: few
D gene: TRBD1
J gene: TRBJ2-7
V gene: TRBV10-3

CDR3 DNA: TGTGCCAGCAGCTTAGCAACCCTTCTAGCGGGGGGGCAGGAGACCCAGTACTTC
CDR3 protein: CASSLATLLAGGQETQYF
clone size: many
D gene: TRBD2
J gene: TRBJ2-5
V gene: TRBV11-2

CDR3 DNA: TGTGCCAGCAGCTCCCTTAGCGGGAGCATCTACGAGCAGTACTTC
CDR3 protein: CASSSLSGSIYEQYF
clone size: many
D gene: TRBD2
J gene: TRBJ2-7
V gene: TRBV11-2

CDR3 DNA: TGCAGTGCTAGAGGGAATCAGGGGGCTCCCAACTATGGCTACACCTTC
CDR3 protein: CSARGNQGAPNYGYTF
clone size: NA
D gene: TRBD1
J gene: TRBJ1-2
V gene: TRBV20-1

CDR3 DNA: TGTGCCTGGAGTGTATTGGCAGGTTCCACTGAAGCTTTCTTT
CDR3 protein: CAWSVLAGSTEAFF
clone size: NA
D gene: NA
J gene: TRBJ1-1
V gene: TRBV30

CDR3 DNA: TGCAGTGCTAGGGGACTGTCCAATCAGCCCCAGCATTTT
CDR3 protein: CSARGLSNQPQHF
clone size: NA
D gene: NA
J gene: TRBJ1-5
V gene: TRBV20-1

CDR3 DNA: TGTGCCAGCAGTCCCCTCCCGACGGGAAGAGGGACAGATACGCAGTATTTT
CDR3 protein: CASSPLPTGRGTDTQYF
clone size: NA
D gene: NA
J gene: TRBJ2-3
V gene: TRBV27

CDR3 DNA: TGCGCCAGCAGCAAAGGACAGGAGAGCACAGATACGCAGTATTTT
CDR3 protein: CASSKGQESTDTQYF
clone size: many
D gene: TRBD1
J gene: TRBJ2-3
V gene: TRBV5-1

CDR3 DNA: TGTGCCAGCAGCTTGGAGAGGGCTAACTATGGCTACACCTTC
CDR3 protein: CASSLERANYGYTF
clone size: NA
D gene: NA
J gene: TRBJ1-2
V gene: TRBV5-8

CDR3 DNA: TGTGCCAGCAGCCGCGACCCTAATTCACCCCTCCACTTT
CDR3 protein: CASSRDPNSPLHF
clone size: NA
D gene: NA
J gene: TRBJ1-6
V gene: TRBV6-1

CDR3 DNA: TGTGCCAGCACCGAGGGCTCTGGGGCCAACGTCCTGACTTTC
CDR3 protein: CASTEGSGANVLTF
clone size: many
D gene: NA
J gene: TRBJ2-6
V gene: TRBV2

CDR3 DNA: TGTGCCACCAGCAGGCTGACAGATAGGTCCTACGAGCAGTACTTC
CDR3 protein: CATSRLTDRSYEQYF
clone size: NA
D gene: NA
J gene: TRBJ2-7
V gene: TRBV15